Each of the 13 T cell receptor beta chains below was sequenced from the same sample in a study of T cell responses to AZD1222 COVID-19 vaccine. Using immunoSEQ multiplex PCR, the repertoire was profiled, and TCRdb retains in-frame clones only, with some absent. The data contain 140,000 to 150,000 clones, 80% to 95% of them singletons. The sequenced sample was peripheral blood, obtained on day 0 of AZD1222 vaccination. The receptors here all came from an adult in good health.

V usage is TRBV18 and J usage is TRBJ2-2; no clear D. V gave up 1 base and J gave up 6 bases, with 3 bases separating them. This CDR3 has 12 residues. CDR1 and CDR2 (germline): KGHSH, LQKENI. Written as DNA, the CDR3 is TGTGCCAGCTCACCACGAGCCGGGGAGCTGTTTTTT. Protein product: CASSPRAGELFF.

The genes are TRBV9 and TRBJ2-1; D is ambiguous. V was cut by 0 bases and J by 3 bases, with 13 bases left in between. The germline V gene encodes CDR1 SGDLS and CDR2 YYNGEE. CDR3 length: 16 amino acids. CDR3 residues: CASSVADSSGYNEQFF. Here the CDR3 DNA reads TGTGCCAGCAGCGTAGCTGATAGCAGTGGCTACAATGAGCAGTTCTTC.

V gene TRBV2 combines with J gene TRBJ1-3; TRBD1 matches at 7 bases. Germline trimming cut 3 bases from V and 7 bases from J; bases unmatched to any gene: 9. This CDR3 has 15 residues. Per germline, CDR1 SNHLY and CDR2 FYNNEI. CDR3 DNA sequence: TGTGCCAGCAGTGACGAGGGGGCCTGGGGGAACACCATATATTTT. Amino acids: CASSDEGAWGNTIYF.

The V gene is TRBV28, the J gene TRBJ1-5; D perhaps matches TRBD1 (5 bases). Trimming stripped 7 bases from V and 6 bases from J, with 10 bases between. Germline V gene sequence: CDR1 MDHEN, CDR2 SYDVKM. This CDR3 is built from 12 residues. CDR3 DNA sequence: TGTGCCAGCACGGGGAGGGGTCAGCCCCAGCATTTT. Protein sequence: CASTGRGQPQHF.

The chain combines TRBV6-5 with TRBJ2-1; no firm D call. CDR3 length: 11 residues. V lost 6 bases, J lost 10 bases, and 10 bases lay in between. Germline V gene data show CDR1 as MNHEY and CDR2 as SVGAGI. The CDR3 nucleotides read TGTGCCAGCAGGGACCGAGTAGAGCAGTTCTTC. Its protein is CASRDRVEQFF.

The chain joins TRBV12-5 to TRBJ2-1, with D tentatively TRBD1 or TRBD2 (5 bases each). Trimming left V 4 bases short and J 6 bases short, with 10 bases between. The CDR3 contains 13 residues. Per germline, CDR1 LGHNT and CDR2 FRNRAP. The CDR3, as DNA: TGTGCTAGTGGTTCAGAGGGGACCAATGAGCAGTTCTTC. Its protein is CASGSEGTNEQFF.

The gene calls are TRBV28 and TRBJ2-5; TRBD1 matches 8 bases. Germline CDR1 reads MDHEN; CDR2 reads SYDVKM. The CDR3 contains 15 residues. V gave up 0 bases and J gave up 2 bases; unmatched junction bases: 2. The DNA of the CDR3 is TGTGCCAGCAGTTTATGGACAGGGGATCAAGAGACCCAGTACTTC. This encodes CASSLWTGDQETQYF.

The CDR3 coding sequence is TGCGCCAGCAGCCAAGGCCCCCTAGCGGGAGGTTTGAACACCGGGGAGCTGTTTTTT. Translated, it gives CASSQGPLAGGLNTGELFF. This chain links TRBV4-1 with TRBJ2-2; 11 bases fit TRBD2. Per the germline V gene, CDR1 is MGHRA and CDR2 is YSYEKL. The CDR3 contains 19 residues. J lost 1 base, V lost 1 base, and 8 bases had no gene match.

This chain connects TRBV5-4 to TRBJ1-2; D call uncertain. The CDR3 totals 13 residues. Germline CDR1 reads SGHNT; CDR2 reads YYREEE (reference sequence). V shed 2 bases and J shed 5 bases, with 10 bases lying between them. The CDR3 is CASSFVSEYGYTF. The CDR3 DNA sequence: TGTGCCAGCAGCTTCGTCTCGGAGTATGGCTACACCTTC.

This chain joins TRBV6-5 and TRBJ2-1, with no clear D. V dropped 5 bases and J dropped 1 base, with 12 bases sitting between them. The CDR3 has 15 amino acids. Germline lookup yields CDR1 MNHEY and CDR2 SVGAGI. CDR3 sequence: CASSPLGTSYNEQFF. The DNA of the CDR3 is TGTGCCAGCAGTCCCCTTGGAACTTCCTACAATGAGCAGTTCTTC.

In this sample, this clone turned up once. V usage is TRBV5-6 and J usage is TRBJ2-7; D ambiguous. The CDR3 spans 11 residues. CDR1 is SGHDT and CDR2 is YYEEEE in the germline V gene. Trimming removed 0 bases from V and 5 bases from J, with 3 bases in between. The CDR3 bases are TGTGCCAGCAGCTTGGATGACGAGCAGTACTTC. Translating gives CASSLDDEQYF.

The chain joins TRBV29-1 to TRBJ2-7, with a possible D match to TRBD1 (6 bases). This CDR3 is built from 11 residues. V lost 7 bases and J lost 0, with 7 bases in between. From germline, CDR1 is SQVTM and CDR2 ANQGSEA. The DNA of the CDR3 is TGCAGCGGGGGGCACTCCTACGAGCAGTACTTC. Translating it yields CSGGHSYEQYF.

The CDR3 DNA is TGTGCCACCAGCAGATCGGGGGTTTTCGACGAGCAGTACTTC. It is translated as CATSRSGVFDEQYF. The gene calls are TRBV15 and TRBJ2-7, with D possibly matching TRBD2 (6 bases). The CDR3 covers 14 residues. Trimming stripped 2 bases from V and 5 bases from J, with 13 bases between. The germline V gene encodes CDR1 LNHNV and CDR2 YYDKDF (reference sequence). Filled out from reference TRBV15 and TRBJ2-7, the complete variable domain reads DAMVIQNPRYQVTQFGKPVTLSCSQTLNHNVMYWYQQKSSQAPKLLFHYYDKDFNNEADTPDNFQSRRPNTSFCFLDIRSPGLGDTAMYLCATSRSGVFDEQYFGPGTRLTVT.